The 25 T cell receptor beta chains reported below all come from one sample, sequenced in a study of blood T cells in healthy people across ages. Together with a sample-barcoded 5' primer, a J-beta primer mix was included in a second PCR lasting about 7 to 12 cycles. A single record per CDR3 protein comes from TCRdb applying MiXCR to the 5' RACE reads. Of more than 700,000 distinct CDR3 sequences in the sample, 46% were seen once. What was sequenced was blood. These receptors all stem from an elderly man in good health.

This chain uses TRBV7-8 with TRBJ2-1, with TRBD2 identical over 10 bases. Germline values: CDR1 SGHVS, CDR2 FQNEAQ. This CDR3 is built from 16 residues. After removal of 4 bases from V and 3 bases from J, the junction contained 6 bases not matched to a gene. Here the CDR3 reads CASSSGGTSDYNEQFF. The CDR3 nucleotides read TGTGCCAGCAGCTCCGGAGGGACTAGCGACTACAATGAGCAGTTCTTC. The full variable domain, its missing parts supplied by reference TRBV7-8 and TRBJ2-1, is GAGVSQSPRYKVAKRGQDVALRCDPISGHVSLFWYQQALGQGPEFLTYFQNEAQLDKSGLPSDRFFAERPEGSVSTLKIQRTQQEDSAVYLCASSSGGTSDYNEQFFGPGTRLTVL.

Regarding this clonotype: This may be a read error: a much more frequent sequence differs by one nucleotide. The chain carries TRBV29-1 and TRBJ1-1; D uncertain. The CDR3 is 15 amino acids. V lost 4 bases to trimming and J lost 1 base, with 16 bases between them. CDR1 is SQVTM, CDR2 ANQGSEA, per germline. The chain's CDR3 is CSVGSGVSWNTEAFF. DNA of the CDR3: TGCAGCGTTGGTAGCGGGGTCAGCTGGAACACTGAAGCTTTCTTT.

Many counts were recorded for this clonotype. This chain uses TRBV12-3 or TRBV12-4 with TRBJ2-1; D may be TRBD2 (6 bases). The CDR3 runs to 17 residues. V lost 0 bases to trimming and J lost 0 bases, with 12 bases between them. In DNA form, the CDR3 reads TGTGCCAGCAGTTTAGCGGCGGGAAGGGGCTCCTACAATGAGCAGTTCTTC. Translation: CASSLAAGRGSYNEQFF.

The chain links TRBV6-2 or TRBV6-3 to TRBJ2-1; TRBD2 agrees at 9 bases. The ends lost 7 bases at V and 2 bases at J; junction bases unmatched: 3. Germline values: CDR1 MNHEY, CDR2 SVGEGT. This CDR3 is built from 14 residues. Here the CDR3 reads CASTLAGAYNEQFF. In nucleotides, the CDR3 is TGTGCCAGCACCTTAGCGGGAGCCTACAATGAGCAGTTCTTC.

This CDR3 reads CASSLAGFNEQFF. The CDR3 DNA reads TGTGCCAGCAGTTTAGCAGGGTTCAATGAGCAGTTCTTC. The genes are TRBV27 and TRBJ2-1, with a tentative D call TRBD1 (5 bases). The CDR3 contains 13 residues. Germline V lookup: CDR1 MNHEY, CDR2 SMNVEV (reference sequence). Trimming left V 2 bases short and J 6 bases short, with 8 bases between.

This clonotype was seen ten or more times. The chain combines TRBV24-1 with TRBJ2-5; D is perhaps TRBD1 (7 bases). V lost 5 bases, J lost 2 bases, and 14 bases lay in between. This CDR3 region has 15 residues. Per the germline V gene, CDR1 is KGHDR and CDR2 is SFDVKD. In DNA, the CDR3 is TGTGCCACCAGTGGCGGGACAGCTTTACAAGAGACCCAGTACTTC. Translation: CATSGGTALQETQYF.

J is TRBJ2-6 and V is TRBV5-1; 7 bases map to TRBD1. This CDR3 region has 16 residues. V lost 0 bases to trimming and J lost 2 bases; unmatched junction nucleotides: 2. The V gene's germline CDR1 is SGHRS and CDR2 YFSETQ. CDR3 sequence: CASSLEGGPGANVLTF. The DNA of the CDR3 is TGCGCCAGCAGCTTGGAAGGGGGCCCTGGGGCCAACGTCCTGACTTTC. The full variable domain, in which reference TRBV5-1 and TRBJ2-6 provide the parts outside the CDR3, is KAGVTQTPRYLIKTRGQQVTLSCSPISGHRSVSWYQQTPGQGLQFLFEYFSETQRNKGNFPGRFSGRQFSNSRSEMNVSTLELGDSALYLCASSLEGGPGANVLTFGAGSRLTVL.

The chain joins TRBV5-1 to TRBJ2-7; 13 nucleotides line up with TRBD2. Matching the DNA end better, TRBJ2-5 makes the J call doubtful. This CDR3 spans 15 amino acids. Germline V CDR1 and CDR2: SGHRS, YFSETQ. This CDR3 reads CASRIGLAGAETQYF. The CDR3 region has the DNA TGCGCCAGCAGGATTGGACTAGCGGGAGCGGAGACCCAGTACTTC.

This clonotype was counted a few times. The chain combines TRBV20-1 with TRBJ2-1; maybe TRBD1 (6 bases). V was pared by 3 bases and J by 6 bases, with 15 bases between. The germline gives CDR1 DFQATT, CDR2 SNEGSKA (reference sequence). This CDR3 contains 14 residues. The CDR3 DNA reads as TGCAGTGCTAGGGGTCTGCGAGGGGGCAATGAGCAGTTCTTC. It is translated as CSARGLRGGNEQFF.

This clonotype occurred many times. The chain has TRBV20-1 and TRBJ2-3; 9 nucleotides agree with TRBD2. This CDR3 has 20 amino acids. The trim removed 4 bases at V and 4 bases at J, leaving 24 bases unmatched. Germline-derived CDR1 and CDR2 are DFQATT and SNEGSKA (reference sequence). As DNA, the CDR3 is TGCAGTGCTACGAGGGGAGGTGTGACTAGCGGAATAGTAAAGGCAGATACGCAGTATTTT. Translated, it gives CSATRGGVTSGIVKADTQYF.

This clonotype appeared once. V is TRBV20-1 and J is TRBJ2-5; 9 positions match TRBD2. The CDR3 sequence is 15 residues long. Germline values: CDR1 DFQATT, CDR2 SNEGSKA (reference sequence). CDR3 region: CSLPDIAGDHNEQYF. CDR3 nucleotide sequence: TGCAGCCTACCGGATATAGCGGGGGACCACAATGAGCAGTACTTC.

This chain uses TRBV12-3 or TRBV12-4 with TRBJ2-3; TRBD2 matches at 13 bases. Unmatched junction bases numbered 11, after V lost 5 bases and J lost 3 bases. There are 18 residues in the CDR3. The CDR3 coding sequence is TGTGCCAGCAGTCCCCGAGGGACTAGCGGGATAGGGACAGATACGCAGTATTTT. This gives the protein CASSPRGTSGIGTDTQYF.

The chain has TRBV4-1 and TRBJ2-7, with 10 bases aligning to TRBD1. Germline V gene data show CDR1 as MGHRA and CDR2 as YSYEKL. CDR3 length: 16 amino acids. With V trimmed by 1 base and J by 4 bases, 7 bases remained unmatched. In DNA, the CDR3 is TGCGCCAGCAGCCAAGGGGACAGGGGAGGTGGGTACGAGCAGTACTTC. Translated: CASSQGDRGGGYEQYF.

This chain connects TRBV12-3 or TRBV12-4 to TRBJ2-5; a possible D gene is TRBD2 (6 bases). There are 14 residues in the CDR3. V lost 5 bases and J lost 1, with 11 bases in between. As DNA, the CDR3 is TGTGCCAGCAGTACCCGGGACTTCCAAGAGACCCAGTACTTC. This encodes CASSTRDFQETQYF.

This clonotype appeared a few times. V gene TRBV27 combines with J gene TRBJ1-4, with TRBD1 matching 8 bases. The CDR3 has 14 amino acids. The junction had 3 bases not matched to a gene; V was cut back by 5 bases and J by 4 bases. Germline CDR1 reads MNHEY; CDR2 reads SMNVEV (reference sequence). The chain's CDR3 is CASSRTGINEKLFF. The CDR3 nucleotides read TGTGCCAGCAGTAGGACAGGGATTAATGAAAAACTGTTTTTT.

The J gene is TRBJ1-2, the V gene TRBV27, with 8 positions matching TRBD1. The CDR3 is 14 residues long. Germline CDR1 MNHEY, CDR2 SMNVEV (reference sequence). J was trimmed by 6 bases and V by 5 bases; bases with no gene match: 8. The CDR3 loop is CASSETGDTNGYTF. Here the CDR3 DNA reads TGTGCCAGCAGTGAGACAGGGGACACAAATGGCTACACCTTC.

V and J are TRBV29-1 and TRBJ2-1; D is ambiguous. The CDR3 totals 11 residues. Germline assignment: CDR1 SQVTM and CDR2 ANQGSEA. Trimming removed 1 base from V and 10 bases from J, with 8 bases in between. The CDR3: CSVEVGWEQFF. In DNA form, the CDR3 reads TGCAGCGTTGAAGTGGGGTGGGAGCAGTTCTTC.

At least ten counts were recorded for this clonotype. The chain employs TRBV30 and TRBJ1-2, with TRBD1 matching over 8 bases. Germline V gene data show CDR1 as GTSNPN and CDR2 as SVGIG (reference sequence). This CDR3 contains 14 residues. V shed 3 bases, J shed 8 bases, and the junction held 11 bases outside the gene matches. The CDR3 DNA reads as TGTGCCTGGAGCGCCGCGGGACAGGCCGGCGGCTACACCTTC. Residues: CAWSAAGQAGGYTF.

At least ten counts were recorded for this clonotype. The DNA for the CDR3 is TGTGCCAGCAGTCCGGTTGACAGGGGACGTGGTGGCTACACCTTC. It is translated as CASSPVDRGRGGYTF. This rearrangement joins TRBV27 to TRBJ1-2; 8 nucleotides line up with TRBD1. Germline lookup yields CDR1 MNHEY and CDR2 SMNVEV (reference sequence). V shed 5 bases and J 7 bases; nucleotides not matched to a gene: 12. This CDR3 region has 15 residues.

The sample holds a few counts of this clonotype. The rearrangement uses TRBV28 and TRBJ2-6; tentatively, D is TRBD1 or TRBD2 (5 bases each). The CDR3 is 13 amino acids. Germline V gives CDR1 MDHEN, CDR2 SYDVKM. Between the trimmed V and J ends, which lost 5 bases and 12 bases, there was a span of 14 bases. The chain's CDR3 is CASSRPGASVLTF. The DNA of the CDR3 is TGTGCCAGCAGTCGCCCCGGGGCCTCCGTCCTGACTTTC.

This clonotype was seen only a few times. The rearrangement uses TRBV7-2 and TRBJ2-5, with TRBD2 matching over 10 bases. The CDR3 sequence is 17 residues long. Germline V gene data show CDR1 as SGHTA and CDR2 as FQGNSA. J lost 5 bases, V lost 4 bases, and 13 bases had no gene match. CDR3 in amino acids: CASSSAGGAVTGETQYF. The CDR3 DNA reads TGTGCCAGCAGCTCAGCGGGAGGGGCGGTTACCGGGGAGACCCAGTACTTC. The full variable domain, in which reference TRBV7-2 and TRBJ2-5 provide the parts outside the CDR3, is GAGVSQSPSNKVTEKGKDVELRCDPISGHTALYWYRQSLGQGLEFLIYFQGNSAPDKSGLPSDRFSAERTGGSVSTLTIQRTQQEDSAVYLCASSSAGGAVTGETQYFGPGTRLLVL.

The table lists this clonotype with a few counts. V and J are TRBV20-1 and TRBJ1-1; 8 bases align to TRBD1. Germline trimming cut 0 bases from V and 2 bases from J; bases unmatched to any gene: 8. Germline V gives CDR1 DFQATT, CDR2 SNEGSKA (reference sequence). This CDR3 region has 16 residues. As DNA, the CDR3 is TGCAGTGCTAGAGACGATTCTGGACAGGGCAACACTGAAGCTTTCTTT. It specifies CSARDDSGQGNTEAFF.

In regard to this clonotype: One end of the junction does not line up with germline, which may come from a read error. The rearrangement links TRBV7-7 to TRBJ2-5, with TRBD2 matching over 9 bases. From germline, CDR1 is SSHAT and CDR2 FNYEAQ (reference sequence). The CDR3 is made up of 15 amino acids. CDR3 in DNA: TGTGCTAGCAGCTTAGCGTCTAGCGGGAACAATAAGCAGTACTTC. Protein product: CASSLASSGNNKQYF.

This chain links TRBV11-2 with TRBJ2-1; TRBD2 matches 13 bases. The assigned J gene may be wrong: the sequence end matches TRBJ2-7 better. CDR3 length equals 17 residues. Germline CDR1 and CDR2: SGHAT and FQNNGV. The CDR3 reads CASSLRTSGSAYNEQYF. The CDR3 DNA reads TGTGCCAGCAGCTTAAGGACTAGCGGGAGCGCCTACAATGAGCAGTACTTC.

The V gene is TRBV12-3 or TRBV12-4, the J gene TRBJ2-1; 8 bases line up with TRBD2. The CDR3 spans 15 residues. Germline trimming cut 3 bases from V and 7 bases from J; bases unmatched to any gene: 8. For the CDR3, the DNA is TGTGCCAGCAGTTTTCTAGCGGGCGAGGGGAATGAGCAGTTCTTC. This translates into CASSFLAGEGNEQFF.